This TCR beta chain was sequenced during a study of CD8+CD57+ T cells in acquired aplastic anemia. This CDR3 has 13 residues. The germline V gene has CDR1 SGHRS and CDR2 YFSETQ. Genomic DNA acted as the template from which TCR beta VDJ combination and CDR3 sequence profiling were carried out. TCRdb used MiXCR to reprocess the reads, holding one entry per CDR3 protein. The table has approximately 98,000 distinct CDR3 sequences, around two thirds seen once. Before being chosen for sequencing, patients had shown CD8+CD57+ cell expansion by flow cytometry. Acquired aplastic anemia of severe grade affected all patients. Patient blood was sampled before any therapy had been received.

What was sequenced was sorted CD4+, CD8+, or CD8+CD57+ T cells (not recorded which) from PBMCs. The TCR sequence derives from a human donor with aplastic anemia. The chain is built from TRBV5-1 and TRBJ2-5, with D possibly TRBD1 on 6 matching bases. The DNA end is a closer match to TRBJ2-7, so the J assignment may be wrong. Here the CDR3 reads CASSFRQADEQYF. CDR3 bases: TGCGCCAGCAGCTTTCGACAGGCTGACGAGCAGTACTTC.